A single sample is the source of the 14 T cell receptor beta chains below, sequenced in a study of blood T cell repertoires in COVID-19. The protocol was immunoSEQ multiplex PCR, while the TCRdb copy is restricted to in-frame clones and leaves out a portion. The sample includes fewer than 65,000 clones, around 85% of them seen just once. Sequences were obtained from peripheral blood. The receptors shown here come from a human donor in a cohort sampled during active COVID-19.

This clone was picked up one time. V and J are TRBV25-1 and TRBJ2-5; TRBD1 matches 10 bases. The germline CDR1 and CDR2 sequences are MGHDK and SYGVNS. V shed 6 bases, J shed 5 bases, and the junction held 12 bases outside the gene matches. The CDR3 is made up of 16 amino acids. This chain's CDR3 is CASSSRQGAFRETQYF. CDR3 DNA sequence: TGTGCCAGCAGCTCACGACAGGGGGCATTCAGGGAGACCCAGTACTTC.

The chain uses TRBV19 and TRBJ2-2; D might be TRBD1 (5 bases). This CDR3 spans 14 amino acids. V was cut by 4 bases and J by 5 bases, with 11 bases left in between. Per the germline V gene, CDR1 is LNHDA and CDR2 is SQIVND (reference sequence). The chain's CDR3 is CASSKFTGTGELFF. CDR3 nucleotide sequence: TGTGCCAGTAGTAAATTTACAGGAACCGGGGAGCTGTTTTTT.

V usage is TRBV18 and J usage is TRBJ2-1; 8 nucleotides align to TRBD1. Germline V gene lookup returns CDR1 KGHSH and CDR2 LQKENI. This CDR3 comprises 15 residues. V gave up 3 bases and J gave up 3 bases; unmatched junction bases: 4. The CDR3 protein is CASSPRQGFYNEQFF. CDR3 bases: TGTGCCAGCTCACCCCGACAGGGGTTCTACAATGAGCAGTTCTTC. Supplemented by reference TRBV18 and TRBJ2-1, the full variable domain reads NAGVMQNPRHLVRRRGQEARLRCSPMKGHSHVYWYRQLPEEGLKFMVYLQKENIIDESGMPKERFSAEFPKEGPSILRIQQVVRGDSAAYFCASSPRQGFYNEQFFGPGTRLTVL.

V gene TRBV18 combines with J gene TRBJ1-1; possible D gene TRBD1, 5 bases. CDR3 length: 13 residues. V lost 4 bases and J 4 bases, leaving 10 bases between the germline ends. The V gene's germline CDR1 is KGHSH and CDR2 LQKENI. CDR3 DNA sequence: TGTGCCAGCTCACAGTCTAGGGGCACTGAAGCTTTCTTT. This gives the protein CASSQSRGTEAFF.

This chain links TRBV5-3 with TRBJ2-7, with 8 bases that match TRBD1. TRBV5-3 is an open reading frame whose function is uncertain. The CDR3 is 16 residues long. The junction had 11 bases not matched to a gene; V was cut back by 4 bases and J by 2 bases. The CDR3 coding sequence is TGTGCCAGAAGCACCCAGACAGGGGTACCCCCCTACGAGCAGTACTTC. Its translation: CARSTQTGVPPYEQYF.

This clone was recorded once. In nucleotides, the CDR3 is TGTGCCAGCAGCTCATCCCGACAGTCCTCTGGGGCCAACGTCCTGACTTTC. Its translation: CASSSSRQSSGANVLTF. This chain uses TRBV11-2 with TRBJ2-6, with D perhaps matching TRBD1 (5 bases). The CDR3 totals 17 residues. V was cut by 4 bases and J by 0 bases, with 13 bases left in between. Germline V gives CDR1 SGHAT, CDR2 FQNNGV.

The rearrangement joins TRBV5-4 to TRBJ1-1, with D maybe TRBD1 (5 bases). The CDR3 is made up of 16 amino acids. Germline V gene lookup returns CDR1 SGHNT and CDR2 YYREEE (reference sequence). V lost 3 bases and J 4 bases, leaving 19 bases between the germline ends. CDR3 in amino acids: CASSWVLAGVGTEAFF. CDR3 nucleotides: TGTGCCAGCAGCTGGGTTCTAGCGGGGGTAGGCACTGAAGCTTTCTTT.

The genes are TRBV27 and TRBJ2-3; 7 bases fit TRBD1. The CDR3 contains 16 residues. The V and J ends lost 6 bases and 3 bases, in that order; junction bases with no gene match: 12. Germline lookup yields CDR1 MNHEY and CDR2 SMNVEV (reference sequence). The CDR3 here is CASRLGPGGWTDTQYF. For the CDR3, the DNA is TGTGCCAGCAGGCTTGGGCCAGGGGGTTGGACAGATACGCAGTATTTT.

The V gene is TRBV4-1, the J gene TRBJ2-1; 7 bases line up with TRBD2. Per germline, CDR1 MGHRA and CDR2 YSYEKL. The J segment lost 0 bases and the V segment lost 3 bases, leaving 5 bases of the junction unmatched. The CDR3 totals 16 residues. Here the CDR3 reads CASSHGAGHSYNEQFF. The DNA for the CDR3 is TGCGCCAGCAGCCATGGAGCGGGGCACTCCTACAATGAGCAGTTCTTC.

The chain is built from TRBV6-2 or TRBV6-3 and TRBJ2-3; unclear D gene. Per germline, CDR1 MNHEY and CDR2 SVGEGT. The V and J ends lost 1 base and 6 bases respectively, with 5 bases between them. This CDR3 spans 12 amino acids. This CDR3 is CASSYFRDTQYF. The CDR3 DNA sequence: TGTGCCAGCAGTTACTTTCGGGATACGCAGTATTTT.

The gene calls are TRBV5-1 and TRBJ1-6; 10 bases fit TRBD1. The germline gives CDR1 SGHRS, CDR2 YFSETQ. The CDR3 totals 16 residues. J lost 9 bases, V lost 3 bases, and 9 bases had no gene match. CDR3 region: CASSWLGTGAISPLHF. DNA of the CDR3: TGCGCCAGCAGCTGGCTCGGGACAGGGGCGATTTCACCCCTCCACTTT.

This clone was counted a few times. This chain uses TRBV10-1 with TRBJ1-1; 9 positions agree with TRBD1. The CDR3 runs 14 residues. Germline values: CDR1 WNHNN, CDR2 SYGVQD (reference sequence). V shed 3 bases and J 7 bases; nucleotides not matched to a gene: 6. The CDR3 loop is CASSETGQGNEAFF. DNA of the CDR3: TGCGCCAGCAGTGAAACGGGACAGGGAAATGAAGCTTTCTTT.

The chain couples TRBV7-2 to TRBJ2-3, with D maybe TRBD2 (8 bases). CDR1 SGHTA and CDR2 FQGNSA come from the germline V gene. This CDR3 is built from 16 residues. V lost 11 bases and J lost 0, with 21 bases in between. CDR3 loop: CAAQGVRGVSTDTQYF. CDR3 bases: TGTGCCGCCCAGGGGGTGCGGGGGGTTAGCACAGATACGCAGTATTTT.

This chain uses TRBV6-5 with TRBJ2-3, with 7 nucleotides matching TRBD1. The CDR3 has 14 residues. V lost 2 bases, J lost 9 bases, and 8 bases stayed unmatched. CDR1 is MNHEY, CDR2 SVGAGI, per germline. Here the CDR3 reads CASSYGQALKTQYF. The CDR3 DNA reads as TGTGCCAGCAGTTACGGACAGGCCCTCAAGACGCAGTATTTT.